Below, 12 T cell receptor beta chains from the same sample are listed, as sequenced in a study of T-cell memory formation after mild COVID-19 (dated by TCRdb to about 2021). Receptor amplification or capture employed 5' RACE. The sequencer listed for this sample is Illumina NovaSeq 6000. TCRdb's own reprocessing of the public reads used fastp at Q25 and MiXCR and kept productive beta chains. Under each unique CDR3 protein, matching rows form one entry showing the most common genes and DNA. For this sample there are a few hundred thousand distinct CDR3 sequences; 15% to 20% appear just once. The leading ten clones occupy about a fifth of the sample. Sequencing was carried out using PBMCs or a T cell subset sorted from them (not recorded which). The receptor source for this set is a man aged 18 to 29 who had mild COVID-19 (a few samples of this study predate the infection). The sample titles of this study are shuffled in the database, so cell type and time point are left out; the donor was told from shared clones.

This rearrangement joins TRBV6-5 to TRBJ2-7, with a possible D match to TRBD1 (5 bases). Germline V CDR1 and CDR2: MNHEY, SVGAGI. Trimming left V 4 bases short and J 7 bases short, with 8 bases between. This CDR3 region has 11 residues. The CDR3 protein is CASSSNREQYF. The CDR3 nucleotides are TGTGCCAGCAGTTCCAACAGGGAGCAGTACTTC.

This clonotype was observed a handful of times. V gene TRBV20-1 combines with J gene TRBJ1-2; TRBD1 aligns across 7 bases. Germline V gene sequence: CDR1 DFQATT, CDR2 SNEGSKA (reference sequence). The V gene end was trimmed by 4 bases and the J gene end by 8 bases; junction bases not matched to a gene: 10. There are 13 residues in the CDR3. CDR3 sequence: CSATATGPLGYTF. CDR3 DNA sequence: TGCAGTGCTACAGCGACAGGGCCCCTCGGCTACACCTTC.

The gene calls are TRBV29-1 and TRBJ2-5, with D unclear. CDR1 is SQVTM, CDR2 ANQGSEA, per germline. Trimming shortened V by 3 bases and J by 5 bases, and 10 bases separated the two germline ends. CDR3 length: 12 amino acids. CDR3 DNA: TGCAGCGTTGAGGACGGTGCGGAGACCCAGTACTTC. It codes for CSVEDGAETQYF.

This clonotype has at least ten counts. The CDR3 is CASRLTGGEPTRTDTQYF. The DNA of the CDR3 is TGTGCCAGCAGGTTGACAGGGGGCGAACCGACCCGCACAGATACGCAGTATTTT. The chain joins TRBV7-2 to TRBJ2-3; 10 bases match TRBD1. The CDR3 covers 18 residues. Germline V lookup: CDR1 SGHTA, CDR2 FQGNSA. V lost 6 bases, J lost 1 base, and 13 bases stayed unmatched. Full variable domain (remainder filled in from reference TRBV7-2 and TRBJ2-3): GAGVSQSPSNKVTEKGKDVELRCDPISGHTALYWYRQSLGQGLEFLIYFQGNSAPDKSGLPSDRFSAERTGGSVSTLTIQRTQQEDSAVYLCASRLTGGEPTRTDTQYFGPGTRLTVL.

The sample holds a few counts of this clonotype. The chain is built from TRBV6-2 or TRBV6-3 and TRBJ2-5; D assignment may be TRBD1 or TRBD2 (5 bases each). V was cut by 7 bases and J by 1 base, with 13 bases left in between. Germline values: CDR1 MNHEY, CDR2 SVGEGT. The CDR3 is 14 residues long. CDR3 in amino acids: CASTPRDLQETQYF. The CDR3 region has the DNA TGTGCCAGCACTCCCAGGGACCTCCAAGAGACCCAGTACTTC.

This clonotype showed up just a few times. The V and J genes are TRBV20-1 and TRBJ2-1; D gene uncertain. CDR1 and CDR2 (germline): DFQATT, SNEGSKA (reference sequence). This CDR3 spans 15 amino acids. V lost 3 bases to trimming and J lost 6 bases, with 18 bases between them. CDR3 in amino acids: CSARSPSAARNEQFF. CDR3 nucleotide sequence: TGCAGTGCTAGGTCCCCCAGCGCCGCCCGCAATGAGCAGTTCTTC.

This clonotype was seen a handful of times. V and J are TRBV23-1 and TRBJ2-3, with D possibly being TRBD2 (6 bases). TRBV23-1 is identified as an open reading frame with a role that is uncertain. Trimming stripped 2 bases from V and 2 bases from J, with 14 bases between. The CDR3 extends over 16 amino acids. CDR3 in amino acids: CASSQSRDLPTDTQYF. CDR3 nucleotides: TGCGCCAGCAGTCAAAGTCGGGACTTACCCACAGATACGCAGTATTTT.

The table lists this clonotype with a few counts. The chain couples TRBV7-9 to TRBJ2-2; D remains ambiguous. Trimming shortened V by 5 bases and J by 1 base, and 8 bases separated the two germline ends. Germline CDR1 reads SEHNR; CDR2 reads FQNEAQ (reference sequence). The CDR3 consists of 14 residues. The CDR3: CASSQSLNTGELFF. The CDR3 nucleotides read TGTGCCAGCAGCCAGTCCCTGAACACCGGGGAGCTGTTTTTT.

This clonotype turned up a few times. This chain joins TRBV12-3 or TRBV12-4 and TRBJ1-5; D call uncertain. The CDR3 loop spans 14 amino acids. V lost 5 bases to trimming and J lost 7 bases, with 15 bases between them. DNA of the CDR3: TGTGCCAGCAGTATTTATCCAGGAGCGCAGCCCCAGCATTTT. Protein product: CASSIYPGAQPQHF.

The rearrangement uses TRBV28 and TRBJ2-2, with D possibly called TRBD1 or TRBD2 (6 bases each). Germline V CDR1 and CDR2: MDHEN, SYDVKM. The CDR3 consists of 17 residues. Trimming left V 2 bases short and J 6 bases short, with 19 bases between. The CDR3 spells CASSLKRVGGFSGELFF. The CDR3 bases are TGTGCCAGCAGTTTAAAGAGGGTAGGGGGGTTCTCCGGGGAGCTGTTTTTT. Filled out from reference TRBV28 and TRBJ2-2, the complete variable domain reads DVKVTQSSRYLVKRTGEKVFLECVQDMDHENMFWYRQDPGLGLRLIYFSYDVKMKEKGDIPEGYSVSREKKERFSLILESASTNQTSMYLCASSLKRVGGFSGELFFGEGSRLTVL.

This clonotype was seen ten or more times. V is TRBV20-1 and J is TRBJ2-1; 14 bases are a match to TRBD2. This CDR3 spans 17 amino acids. CDR1 is DFQATT and CDR2 is SNEGSKA in the germline V gene (reference sequence). With 0 bases clipped from V and 6 bases from J, the junction kept 7 bases outside the gene matches. The CDR3 DNA reads TGCAGTGCTAGAGATAGGGGACTAGCGGGGGCCCCCAATGAGCAGTTCTTC. Protein: CSARDRGLAGAPNEQFF.

This clonotype was detected only once. The J gene is TRBJ2-5, the V gene TRBV7-2, with 9 bases matching TRBD1. CDR1 is SGHTA, CDR2 FQGNSA, per germline. Trimming at V came to 5 bases and at J to 2 bases, leaving 3 bases not matched to a gene. This CDR3 comprises 14 residues. CDR3 nucleotides: TGTGCCAGCAGCAAAGGACAGGGGCAAGAGACCCAGTACTTC. This sequence encodes CASSKGQGQETQYF.